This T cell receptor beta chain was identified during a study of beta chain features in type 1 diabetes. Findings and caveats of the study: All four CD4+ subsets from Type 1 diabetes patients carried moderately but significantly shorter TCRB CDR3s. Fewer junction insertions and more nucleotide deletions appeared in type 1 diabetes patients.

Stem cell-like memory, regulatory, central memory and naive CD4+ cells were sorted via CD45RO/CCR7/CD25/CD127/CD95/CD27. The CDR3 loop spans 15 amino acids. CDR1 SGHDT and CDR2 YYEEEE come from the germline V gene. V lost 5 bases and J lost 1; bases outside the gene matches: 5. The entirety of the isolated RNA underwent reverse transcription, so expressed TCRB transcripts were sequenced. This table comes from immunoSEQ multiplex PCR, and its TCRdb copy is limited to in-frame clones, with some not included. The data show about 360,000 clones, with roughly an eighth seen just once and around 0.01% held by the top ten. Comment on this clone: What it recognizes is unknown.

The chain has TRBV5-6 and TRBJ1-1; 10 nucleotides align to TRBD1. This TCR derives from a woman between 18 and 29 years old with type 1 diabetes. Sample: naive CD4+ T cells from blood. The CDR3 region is CASRDRGYRNTEAFF. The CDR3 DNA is TGTGCCAGCAGGGACAGGGGGTATAGGAACACTGAAGCTTTCTTT.